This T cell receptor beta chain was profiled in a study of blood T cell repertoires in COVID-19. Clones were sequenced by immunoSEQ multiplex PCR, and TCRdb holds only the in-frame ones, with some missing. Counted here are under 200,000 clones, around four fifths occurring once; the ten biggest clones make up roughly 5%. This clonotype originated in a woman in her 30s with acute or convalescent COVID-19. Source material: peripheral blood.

The CDR3 sequence is CASSLDGSGYTF. The DNA of the CDR3 is TGTGCCAGCAGCCTAGACGGCAGTGGCTACACCTTC. The chain joins TRBV12-3 or TRBV12-4 to TRBJ1-2; D gene unclear. Trimming removed 6 bases at V and 7 bases at J, with 12 bases between. The CDR3 extends over 12 amino acids.